The TCR beta chain under discussion was sequenced for a study of lymphopenia after photon versus proton radiotherapy. Study observations and caveats: Under photons, naive T cells and diversity fell while effector/memory populations rose. Only patients who died were analyzed for survival; proton advantage is unproven.

Turning to this clone: The antigen remains unidentified.

The length of the CDR3 is 16 residues. The germline V and J ends were trimmed by 5 bases and 0 bases, with 17 bases remaining between them. The germline V gene encodes CDR1 SGHTA and CDR2 FQGNSA. Profiling relied on immunoSEQ multiplex PCR, and the TCRdb table lists in-frame clones only, not all of them. The sample lists over 40,000 clones, under 95% occurring once. The chain carries TRBV7-2 and TRBJ2-7, with D possibly matching TRBD1 (5 bases). This TCR came from a woman in her 40s with cholangiocarcinoma. The sequenced sample was peripheral blood, obtained from a patient treated with photon-based radiotherapy. The CDR3 DNA reads as TGTGCCAGCAGCCAATCAGGGATTTTGAGCTCCTACGAGCAGTACTTC. It yields the protein CASSQSGILSSYEQYF. Filled out from reference TRBV7-2 and TRBJ2-7, the complete variable domain reads GAGVSQSPSNKVTEKGKDVELRCDPISGHTALYWYRQSLGQGLEFLIYFQGNSAPDKSGLPSDRFSAERTGGSVSTLTIQRTQQEDSAVYLCASSQSGILSSYEQYFGPGTRLTVT.